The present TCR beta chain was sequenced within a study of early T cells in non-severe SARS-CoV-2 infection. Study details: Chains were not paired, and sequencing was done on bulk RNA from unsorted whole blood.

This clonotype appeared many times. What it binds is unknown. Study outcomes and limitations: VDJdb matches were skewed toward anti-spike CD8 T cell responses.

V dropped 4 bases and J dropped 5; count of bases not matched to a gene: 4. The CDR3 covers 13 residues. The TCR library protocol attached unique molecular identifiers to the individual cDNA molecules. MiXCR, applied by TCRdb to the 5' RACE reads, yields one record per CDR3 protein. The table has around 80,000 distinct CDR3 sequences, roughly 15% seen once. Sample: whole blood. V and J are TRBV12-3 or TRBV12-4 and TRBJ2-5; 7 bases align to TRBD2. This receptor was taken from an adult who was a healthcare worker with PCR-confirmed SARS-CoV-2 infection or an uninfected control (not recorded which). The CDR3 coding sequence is TGTGCCAGCAGTTCAGCGGGATTTGAGACCCAGTACTTC. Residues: CASSSAGFETQYF.